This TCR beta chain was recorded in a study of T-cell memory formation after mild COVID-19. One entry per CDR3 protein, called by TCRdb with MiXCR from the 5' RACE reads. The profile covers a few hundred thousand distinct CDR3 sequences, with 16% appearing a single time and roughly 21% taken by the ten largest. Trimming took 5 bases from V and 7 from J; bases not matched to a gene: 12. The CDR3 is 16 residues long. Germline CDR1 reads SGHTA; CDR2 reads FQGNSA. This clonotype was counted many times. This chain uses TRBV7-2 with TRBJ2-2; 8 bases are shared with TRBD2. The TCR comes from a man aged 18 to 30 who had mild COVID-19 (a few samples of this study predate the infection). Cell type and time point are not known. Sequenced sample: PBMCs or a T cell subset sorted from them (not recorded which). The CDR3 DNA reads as TGTGCCAGCAGCCCAAGACTAGCGCTCATTGGCGGGGAGCTGTTTTTT. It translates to CASSPRLALIGGELFF.